This T cell receptor (beta chain) was profiled in a study of blood T cell repertoires in COVID-19. Study-level information: PBMCs, B-cell-depleted T cells, or T cells were the source of the cDNA or gDNA that made up the material.

The CDR3 runs to 16 residues. In germline, CDR1 is MNHNS, CDR2 SASEGT. V shed 2 bases and J 4 bases; nucleotides not matched to a gene: 5. The repertoire was sequenced with immunoSEQ multiplex PCR; TCRdb's copy has only in-frame clones and lacks some. The table lists roughly 250,000 clones, around 86% of them singletons. The origin of this receptor is a woman in her forties or fifties who had recovered from COVID-19. The specimen sequenced was PBMCs or T cells enriched from blood (not recorded which). This chain uses TRBV6-1 with TRBJ2-2; 9 bases align to TRBD2. DNA for the CDR3: TGTGCCAGCAGTGAATCTAGCGGGACGACCACCGGGGAGCTGTTTTTT. Amino acids: CASSESSGTTTGELFF.